A selection of T cell receptor beta chains follows, all from one sample in a study of T cells in Graves' hyperthyroidism and ophthalmopathy. In TCRdb, the multiplex PCR reads were re-called with MiXCR into one record per CDR3 protein. The data hold about 400,000 distinct CDR3 sequences, with about 15% observed a single time. The specimen sequenced was blood. Receptors originate from a woman in her 30s with Graves' hyperthyroidism. Each CDR3 is given with its conserved first and last residue. D genes are given only for firm matches. A row's size may be missing; if present it is once, few, many or a size class.

d_call: NA; v_call: TRBV19; clone_size: NA; j_call: TRBJ2-1; cdr3_aa: CASSWGNALEQFF; cdr3_nt: TGTGCCAGTAGTTGGGGAAACGCGCTTGAGCAGTTCTTC
d_call: TRBD2; v_call: TRBV20-1; clone_size: many; j_call: TRBJ2-7; cdr3_aa: CSARVTSGAFYEQYF; cdr3_nt: TGCAGTGCTAGAGTTACTAGCGGGGCCTTCTACGAGCAGTACTTC
d_call: TRBD1; v_call: TRBV3-1; clone_size: NA; j_call: TRBJ1-2; cdr3_aa: CASSQETGGYTF; cdr3_nt: TGTGCCAGCAGCCAAGAGACAGGGGGCTACACCTTC
d_call: TRBD1; v_call: TRBV11-2; clone_size: NA; j_call: TRBJ1-1; cdr3_aa: CASSPWDRGPTEAFF; cdr3_nt: TGTGCCAGCAGCCCCTGGGACAGGGGGCCCACTGAAGCTTTCTTT
d_call: NA; v_call: TRBV29-1; clone_size: NA; j_call: TRBJ2-3; cdr3_aa: CSVRDGTDTQYF; cdr3_nt: TGCAGCGTACGGGACGGCACAGATACGCAGTATTTT
d_call: NA; v_call: TRBV6-7; clone_size: many; j_call: TRBJ2-5; cdr3_aa: CASSYPVADHQETQYF; cdr3_nt: TGTGCCAGCAGTTACCCTGTAGCGGACCACCAAGAGACCCAGTACTTC
d_call: TRBD1; v_call: TRBV25-1; clone_size: NA; j_call: TRBJ1-2; cdr3_aa: CASSDPGTATNYGYTF; cdr3_nt: TGTGCCAGCAGTGACCCCGGGACAGCAACTAACTATGGCTACACCTTC
d_call: NA; v_call: TRBV18; clone_size: many; j_call: TRBJ2-3; cdr3_aa: CASSRGTGRTPDTQYF; cdr3_nt: TGTGCCAGCTCACGGGGAACAGGGAGAACCCCAGATACGCAGTATTTT
d_call: NA; v_call: TRBV5-8; clone_size: many; j_call: TRBJ2-7; cdr3_aa: CASRFGSSYEQYF; cdr3_nt: TGTGCCAGCAGGTTCGGGAGCTCCTACGAGCAGTACTTC
d_call: TRBD1; v_call: TRBV20-1; clone_size: many; j_call: TRBJ2-7; cdr3_aa: CSAQRSGTGELYEQYF; cdr3_nt: TGCAGTGCCCAGAGGTCGGGGACAGGGGAGCTCTACGAGCAGTACTTC
d_call: TRBD1; v_call: TRBV5-1; clone_size: NA; j_call: TRBJ1-1; cdr3_aa: CASSLQTGIGTEAFF; cdr3_nt: TGCGCCAGCAGCCTTCAGACAGGGATAGGCACTGAAGCTTTCTTT
d_call: NA; v_call: TRBV18; clone_size: many; j_call: TRBJ1-1; cdr3_aa: CASSLGNGGTVEAFF; cdr3_nt: TGTGCCAGCTCCCTGGGGAACGGAGGGACTGTTGAAGCTTTCTTT
d_call: NA; v_call: TRBV9; clone_size: few; j_call: TRBJ2-1; cdr3_aa: CASSVDRERGNEQFF; cdr3_nt: TGTGCCAGCAGCGTAGATCGGGAGAGAGGTAATGAGCAGTTCTTC
d_call: NA; v_call: TRBV15; clone_size: few; j_call: TRBJ2-1; cdr3_aa: CATSNIPTAEQFF; cdr3_nt: TGTGCCACCAGCAACATTCCCACGGCTGAGCAGTTCTTC
d_call: NA; v_call: TRBV6-1; clone_size: NA; j_call: TRBJ2-1; cdr3_aa: CASSIRGEPYNEQFF; cdr3_nt: TGTGCCAGCAGTATAAGGGGGGAGCCCTACAATGAGCAGTTCTTC
d_call: NA; v_call: TRBV20-1; clone_size: NA; j_call: TRBJ1-2; cdr3_aa: CSARDRRASDGYGYTF; cdr3_nt: TGCAGTGCTAGAGACAGGAGGGCTTCGGATGGCTATGGCTACACCTTC
d_call: NA; v_call: TRBV20-1; clone_size: few; j_call: TRBJ1-5; cdr3_aa: CSAGRGGDSNQPQHF; cdr3_nt: TGCAGTGCTGGCCGGGGGGGGGATAGCAATCAGCCCCAGCATTTT
d_call: TRBD2; v_call: TRBV5-6; clone_size: few; j_call: TRBJ2-3; cdr3_aa: CASSVKGRGDTQYF; cdr3_nt: TGTGCCAGCAGCGTCAAGGGGCGGGGGGATACGCAGTATTTT